The 31 T cell receptor beta chains below come from one sample, sequenced in a study of blood T cell repertoires in COVID-19. Clones were read by immunoSEQ multiplex PCR, and TCRdb kept only the in-frame ones, dropping some. The repertoire holds under 200,000 clones, with roughly nine tenths as singletons. Sequenced sample: PBMCs or T cells enriched from blood (not recorded which). The source is a woman aged 40 to 50 in a cohort exposed to, infected with or recovered from COVID-19 (not recorded which).

This chain links TRBV27 with TRBJ1-6; D unresolved. V was clipped by 2 bases and J by 9 bases, with 11 bases between them. Germline V CDR1 and CDR2: MNHEY, SMNVEV (reference sequence). CDR3 length: 14 residues. CDR3 DNA: TGTGCCAGCAGTTTAGAAGGCGGAGGTTCACCCCTCCACTTT. Protein: CASSLEGGGSPLHF.

The rearrangement uses TRBV6-5 and TRBJ2-2, with no clear D. Germline-derived CDR1 and CDR2 are MNHEY and SVGAGI. V lost 6 bases, J lost 6 bases, and 8 bases lay in between. The CDR3 has 12 residues. The CDR3 region is CASSPGSGELFF. CDR3 bases: TGTGCCAGCAGCCCCGGGTCCGGGGAGCTGTTTTTT.

This chain connects TRBV3-1 (or the pseudogene TRBV3-2) to TRBJ2-2; 12 bases fit TRBD1. After removal of 4 bases from V and 1 base from J, the junction contained 13 bases not matched to a gene. The CDR3 length is 20 residues. Germline V gene lookup returns CDR1 LGHDT and CDR2 YNNKEL (reference sequence). CDR3 loop: CASSLPRGTGGSKNTGELFF. CDR3 DNA: TGTGCCAGCAGCCTACCCCGGGGGACAGGGGGCTCGAAGAACACCGGGGAGCTGTTTTTT.

The chain has TRBV3-1 (or the pseudogene TRBV3-2) and TRBJ2-1, with 9 bases fitting TRBD2. V dropped 1 base and J dropped 6; count of bases not matched to a gene: 7. CDR1 is LGHDT and CDR2 is YNNKEL in the germline V gene (reference sequence). The CDR3 is 16 amino acids. CDR3 bases: TGTGCCAGCAGCCAAGCTAGCGGGACACCCTTCAATGAGCAGTTCTTC. It translates to CASSQASGTPFNEQFF.

Turning to this clone: The sample carries other DNA sequences with the same CDR3. J is TRBJ2-5 and V is TRBV12-3 or TRBV12-4; TRBD2 matches 7 bases. Trimming removed 1 base from V and 5 bases from J; junction bases left unmatched: 1. The CDR3 has 13 amino acids. The CDR3 spells CASSLVGGETQYF. CDR3 nucleotide sequence: TGTGCCAGCAGTTTAGTGGGGGGGGAGACCCAGTACTTC.

The chain joins TRBV13 to TRBJ2-1; D is perhaps TRBD1 (6 bases). CDR3 length equals 13 residues. Trimming took off 1 base at V and 10 bases at J, with 11 bases between the two ends. In germline, CDR1 is PRHDT, CDR2 FYEKMQ (reference sequence). CDR3 in amino acids: CASSLDRAWEQFF. The CDR3 bases are TGTGCCAGCAGCTTAGACAGGGCATGGGAGCAGTTCTTC. Variable domain in full (rest from reference TRBV13 and TRBJ2-1): AAGVIQSPRHLIKEKRETATLKCYPIPRHDTVYWYQQGPGQDPQFLISFYEKMQSDKGSIPDRFSAQQFSDYHSELNMSSLELGDSALYFCASSLDRAWEQFFGPGTRLTVL.

The CDR3 here is CASSPGVLEAFF. CDR3 nucleotide sequence: TGTGCCAGCAGCCCCGGGGTCTTGGAAGCTTTCTTT. The chain is built from TRBV6-5 and TRBJ1-1; D unclear. Trimming removed 6 bases from V and 8 bases from J, with 13 bases in between. This CDR3 has 12 amino acids. Germline V CDR1 and CDR2: MNHEY, SVGAGI.

The chain links TRBV10-2 to TRBJ2-7; a possible D gene is TRBD1 (7 bases). V shed 3 bases and J shed 7 bases, with 28 bases lying between them. The CDR3 length is 18 residues. Germline CDR1 WSHSY, CDR2 SAAADI. The CDR3 sequence is CASSDVGDSSSPRGEQYF. CDR3 nucleotide sequence: TGCGCCAGCAGTGATGTAGGGGACAGCTCTTCTCCTCGGGGGGAGCAGTACTTC.

V usage is TRBV29-1 and J usage is TRBJ1-2; 7 bases map to TRBD1. This CDR3 comprises 13 residues. The germline V gene has CDR1 SQVTM and CDR2 ANQGSEA. Unmatched junction bases numbered 8, after V lost 6 bases and J lost 4 bases. CDR3 protein: CSVGPQGFYGYTF. As DNA, the CDR3 is TGCAGCGTGGGACCACAGGGGTTCTATGGCTACACCTTC.

The chain has TRBV1 and TRBJ1-6; the table's D gene call, TRBD1, was not cross checked with the DNA. TRBV1 is flagged as a pseudogene. The CDR3 sequence is 17 residues long. The CDR3 sequence is CTSSQELTGGRDGALHF. In nucleotides, the CDR3 is TGCACCAGCAGCCAGGAGTTAACAGGGGGCCGAGACGGGGCCCTCCACTTT.

The chain combines TRBV7-9 with TRBJ2-7; no definite D call. The length of the CDR3 is 12 residues. Trimming shortened V by 5 bases and J by 4 bases, and 9 bases separated the two germline ends. Looked up from germline, CDR1 is SEHNR and CDR2 is FQNEAQ (reference sequence). The CDR3 region has the DNA TGTGCCAGCAGCCCGGGTGGTTACGAGCAGTACTTC. Protein: CASSPGGYEQYF.

V gene TRBV2 combines with J gene TRBJ2-5; 11 positions agree with TRBD1. The V segment lost 5 bases and the J segment 4 bases; nucleotides outside the gene matches: 12. This CDR3 has 17 residues. CDR1 and CDR2 (germline): SNHLY, FYNNEI. The DNA of the CDR3 is TGTGCCAGCAGTTTTAAAGGGACAGGGGGTATTGGAGAGACCCAGTACTTC. It translates to CASSFKGTGGIGETQYF.

This rearrangement joins TRBV27 to TRBJ2-3; TRBD2 aligns across 11 bases. J gave up 1 base and V 6 bases, and 6 bases lay outside the gene matches. The germline V gene encodes CDR1 MNHEY and CDR2 SMNVEV (reference sequence). The CDR3 is made up of 16 amino acids. In DNA form, the CDR3 reads TGTGCCAGCAGCGTCCTTAGCGGGAGGGGCACAGATACGCAGTATTTT. Encoded protein: CASSVLSGRGTDTQYF.

The rearrangement links TRBV10-3 to TRBJ1-1; 8 bases are a match to TRBD1. The CDR3 runs to 16 residues. Germline assignment: CDR1 ENHRY and CDR2 SYGVKD. The ends lost 4 bases at V and 5 bases at J; junction bases unmatched: 12. CDR3 coding DNA: TGTGCCATCAGTGGACCAGGGGGCGCGGATCGGACTGAAGCTTTCTTT. Translated, it gives CAISGPGGADRTEAFF.

This chain uses TRBV25-1 with TRBJ2-3, with D possibly TRBD1 on 5 matching bases. Germline-derived CDR1 and CDR2 are MGHDK and SYGVNS. V lost 6 bases, J lost 5 bases, and 9 bases lay in between. The CDR3 has 12 amino acids. The CDR3 sequence is CASSLDRDTQYF. In DNA form, the CDR3 reads TGTGCCAGCAGCCTAGACAGAGATACGCAGTATTTT.

The chain recombines TRBV7-2 with TRBJ1-1; 7 nucleotides agree with TRBD1. CDR1 is SGHTA and CDR2 is FQGNSA in the germline V gene. J was trimmed by 2 bases and V by 4 bases; bases with no gene match: 4. This CDR3 is built from 14 residues. CDR3 nucleotide sequence: TGTGCCAGCAGCTACACAGGGGTAAACACTGAAGCTTTCTTT. Its translation is CASSYTGVNTEAFF.

The genes are TRBV15 and TRBJ2-7, with TRBD2 matching over 10 bases. The V gene's germline CDR1 is LNHNV and CDR2 YYDKDF (reference sequence). The V and J ends lost 3 bases and 2 bases, in that order; junction bases with no gene match: 19. The CDR3 is 20 amino acids. The CDR3, as DNA: TGTGCCACCAGCAGGGACCCCCCATCAGCGGGAGGGCCTAGGGCCTACGAGCAGTACTTC. The encoded protein is CATSRDPPSAGGPRAYEQYF.

The CDR3 region is CASNVGLNTGELFF. CDR3 in DNA: TGTGCCAGCAATGTTGGACTGAACACCGGGGAGCTGTTTTTT. The chain combines TRBV6-5 with TRBJ2-2; D is perhaps TRBD2 (5 bases). V was shortened by 7 bases and J by 1 base, with 10 bases between the two germline ends. Germline CDR1 reads MNHEY; CDR2 reads SVGAGI. The CDR3 runs to 14 residues.

The rearrangement links TRBV11-2 to TRBJ2-3; 8 nucleotides match TRBD2. The germline gives CDR1 SGHAT, CDR2 FQNNGV. CDR3 length: 15 residues. Trimming took 5 bases from V and 5 from J; bases not matched to a gene: 9. The CDR3 is CASSQPGLDGDTQYF. The CDR3 nucleotides are TGTGCCAGCAGCCAGCCGGGACTAGACGGAGATACGCAGTATTTT.

The V call is TRBV4-2, the J call TRBJ2-7, with 9 positions matching TRBD1. The V gene's germline CDR1 is LGHNA and CDR2 YNFKEQ. The CDR3 runs 18 residues. V was clipped by 0 bases and J by 0 bases; unmatched bases: 9. CDR3 coding DNA: TGTGCCAGCAGCCAAGAGGGACAGGGCTACTCCCGCTCCTACGAGCAGTACTTC. Translation gives CASSQEGQGYSRSYEQYF.

The gene calls are TRBV5-1 and TRBJ2-5; possibly TRBD1 for D (6 bases). This CDR3 is 14 amino acids long. V was clipped by 2 bases and J by 0 bases, with 8 bases between them. CDR1 and CDR2 from the germline V gene are SGHRS and YFSETQ. The DNA of the CDR3 is TGCGCCAGCAGCTTCCAGGGGAACCAAGAGACCCAGTACTTC. As protein: CASSFQGNQETQYF. The full variable domain, its missing parts supplied by reference TRBV5-1 and TRBJ2-5, is KAGVTQTPRYLIKTRGQQVTLSCSPISGHRSVSWYQQTPGQGLQFLFEYFSETQRNKGNFPGRFSGRQFSNSRSEMNVSTLELGDSALYLCASSFQGNQETQYFGPGTRLLVL.

This clone has just one count. The chain has TRBV11-3 and TRBJ2-1; 10 bases are shared with TRBD2. This CDR3 is 14 amino acids long. Trimming at V came to 3 bases and at J to 8 bases, leaving 4 bases not matched to a gene. Germline V gene lookup returns CDR1 SGHNT and CDR2 YENEEA. Here the CDR3 DNA reads TGTGCCAGCAGCTTGGGACTAGCGTTCCATGAGCAGTTCTTC. The encoded protein is CASSLGLAFHEQFF.

This clone was seen only once. The chain combines TRBV27 with TRBJ1-1; D not certain. This CDR3 has 15 amino acids. CDR1 and CDR2 from the germline V gene are MNHEY and SMNVEV (reference sequence). V gave up 0 bases and J gave up 4 bases, with 12 bases separating them. This CDR3 is CASSLSGRSATEAFF. The CDR3 DNA sequence: TGTGCCAGCAGTTTATCCGGGAGATCGGCCACTGAAGCTTTCTTT.

The rearrangement uses TRBV4-3 and TRBJ2-3, with TRBD2 identical over 14 bases. The CDR3 runs to 18 residues. Unmatched junction bases numbered 6, after V lost 4 bases and J lost 0 bases. Germline CDR1 reads LGHNA; CDR2 reads YSLEER. In DNA, the CDR3 is TGCGCCAGCAGCCCCCGACTAGCGGGAGGGCCGAGCACAGATACGCAGTATTTT. This gives the protein CASSPRLAGGPSTDTQYF.

This clone was observed a handful of times. CDR3 sequence reads: CASSIRSGAPEAFF. The CDR3 nucleotides are TGTGCCAGCAGCATACGATCAGGGGCGCCTGAAGCTTTCTTT. The chain employs TRBV5-8 and TRBJ1-1; tentatively, D is TRBD1 (6 bases). This CDR3 region has 14 residues. The V and J ends lost 4 bases and 6 bases respectively, with 16 bases between them. Germline V gives CDR1 SGHTS, CDR2 YDEGEE.

The chain recombines TRBV3-1 (or the pseudogene TRBV3-2) with TRBJ1-3, with a possible D match to TRBD1 (5 bases). There are 17 residues in the CDR3. Germline-derived CDR1 and CDR2 are LGHDT and YNNKEL (reference sequence). The V end was cut by 3 bases, the J end by 3 bases, with 18 bases between. This CDR3 is CASSQQAMGRIGNTIYF. CDR3 nucleotides: TGTGCCAGCAGCCAGCAGGCGATGGGGCGGATTGGAAACACCATATATTTT.

The V call is TRBV19, the J call TRBJ1-2, with D perhaps matching TRBD1 (5 bases). Germline CDR1 and CDR2: LNHDA and SQIVND (reference sequence). The ends were cut back, 6 bases at V and 10 bases at J, with 18 bases in the middle. The CDR3 runs to 13 residues. CDR3 sequence: CASRGRDGPSYTF. The DNA of the CDR3 is TGTGCCAGTAGGGGGCGGGACGGACCATCCTACACCTTC.

The chain has TRBV6-1 and TRBJ1-3; D is possibly TRBD1 (6 bases). CDR1 MNHNS and CDR2 SASEGT come from the germline V gene. The germline V and J ends were trimmed by 2 bases and 5 bases, with 16 bases remaining between them. This CDR3 has 16 amino acids. CDR3 amino acids: CASSEIWTATRNTIYF. CDR3 coding DNA: TGTGCCAGCAGTGAAATTTGGACAGCGACTAGAAACACCATATATTTT.

In this sample, this clone turned up once. The chain couples TRBV19 to TRBJ2-7; D is unclear. CDR3 size: 14 residues. V gave up 5 bases and J gave up 2 bases, with 13 bases separating them. The V gene's germline CDR1 is LNHDA and CDR2 SQIVND (reference sequence). CDR3 coding DNA: TGTGCCAGTAGTCATCGACAAGGAACCTACGAGCAGTACTTC. Protein sequence: CASSHRQGTYEQYF.

This chain uses TRBV5-1 with TRBJ1-6; possible D gene TRBD1, 5 bases. Germline V gene lookup returns CDR1 SGHRS and CDR2 YFSETQ. V was pared by 4 bases and J by 11 bases, with 16 bases between. There are 14 residues in the CDR3. The DNA for the CDR3 is TGCGCCAGCAGCCGTAAGACACAGGACGCACCCCTCCACTTT. Translated, it gives CASSRKTQDAPLHF.

This chain connects TRBV13 to TRBJ2-6, with 14 bases identical to TRBD2. Germline trimming cut 5 bases from V and 1 base from J; bases unmatched to any gene: 1. The CDR3 has 17 amino acids. Germline V gene sequence: CDR1 PRHDT, CDR2 FYEKMQ (reference sequence). CDR3 residues: CASSGLAGGSGANVLTF. DNA for the CDR3: TGTGCCAGCAGCGGACTAGCGGGGGGATCTGGGGCCAACGTCCTGACTTTC.